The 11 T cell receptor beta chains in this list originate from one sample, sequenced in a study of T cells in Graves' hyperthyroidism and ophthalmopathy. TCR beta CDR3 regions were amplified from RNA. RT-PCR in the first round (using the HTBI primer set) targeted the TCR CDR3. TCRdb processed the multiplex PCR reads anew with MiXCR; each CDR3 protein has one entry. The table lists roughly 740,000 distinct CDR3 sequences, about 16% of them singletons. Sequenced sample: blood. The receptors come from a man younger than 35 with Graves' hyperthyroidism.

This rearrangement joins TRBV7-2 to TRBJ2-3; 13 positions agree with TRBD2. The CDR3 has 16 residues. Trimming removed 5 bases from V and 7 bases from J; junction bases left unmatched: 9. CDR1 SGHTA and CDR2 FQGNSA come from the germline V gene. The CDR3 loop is CASSGGGTSGINTQYF. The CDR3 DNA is TGTGCCAGCAGCGGGGGGGGGACTAGCGGGATAAATACGCAGTATTTT.

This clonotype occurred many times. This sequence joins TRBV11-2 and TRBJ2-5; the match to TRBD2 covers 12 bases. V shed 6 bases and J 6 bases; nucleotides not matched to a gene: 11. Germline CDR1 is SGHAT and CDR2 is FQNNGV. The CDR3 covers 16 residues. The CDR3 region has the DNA TGTGCCAGCAGTCCGACCGGGACTAGCGGGTCCAAGACCCAGTACTTC. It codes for CASSPTGTSGSKTQYF.

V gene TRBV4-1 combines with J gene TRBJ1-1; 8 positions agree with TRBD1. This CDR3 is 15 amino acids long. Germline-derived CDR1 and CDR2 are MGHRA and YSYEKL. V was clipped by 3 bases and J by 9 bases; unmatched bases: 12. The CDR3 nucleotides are TGCGCCAGCAGCCACCCCCCGACAGGGGATTTTAAAGCTTTCTTT. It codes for CASSHPPTGDFKAFF.

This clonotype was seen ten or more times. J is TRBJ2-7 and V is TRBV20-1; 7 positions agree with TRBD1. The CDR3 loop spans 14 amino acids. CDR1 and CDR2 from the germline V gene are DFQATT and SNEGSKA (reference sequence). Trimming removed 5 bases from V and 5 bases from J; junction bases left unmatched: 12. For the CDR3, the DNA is TGCAGTGCTGCAAACAGGGGATTCGAGGACGAGCAGTACTTC. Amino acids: CSAANRGFEDEQYF.

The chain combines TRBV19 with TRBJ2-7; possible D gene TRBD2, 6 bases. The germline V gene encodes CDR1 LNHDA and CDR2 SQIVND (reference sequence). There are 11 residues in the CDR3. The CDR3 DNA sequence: TGTGCGTCGGGGGTGAATTACGAGCAGTACTTC. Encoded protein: CASGVNYEQYF.

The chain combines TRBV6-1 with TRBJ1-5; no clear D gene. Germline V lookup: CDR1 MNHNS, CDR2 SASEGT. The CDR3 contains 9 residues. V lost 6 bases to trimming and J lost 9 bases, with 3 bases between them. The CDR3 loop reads CASRRPQHF. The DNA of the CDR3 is TGTGCCAGCAGACGGCCCCAGCATTTT.

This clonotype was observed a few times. The CDR3 protein is CASSPSRGRSVQPQHF. The CDR3 region has the DNA TGTGCCAGCAGCCCATCAAGGGGGCGCAGTGTCCAGCCCCAGCATTTT. This chain uses TRBV2 with TRBJ1-5, with TRBD1 matching over 7 bases. V trimming: 6 bases; J trimming: 7 bases; junction bases outside the gene matches: 15. The CDR3 consists of 16 residues. CDR1 is SNHLY, CDR2 FYNNEI, per germline.

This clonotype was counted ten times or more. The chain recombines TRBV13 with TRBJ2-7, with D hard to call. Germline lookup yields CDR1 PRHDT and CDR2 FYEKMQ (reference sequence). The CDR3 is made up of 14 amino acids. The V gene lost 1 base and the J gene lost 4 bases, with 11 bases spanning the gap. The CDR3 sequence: CASSLAPSPYEQYF. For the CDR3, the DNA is TGTGCCAGCAGCTTAGCCCCCTCACCATACGAGCAGTACTTC.

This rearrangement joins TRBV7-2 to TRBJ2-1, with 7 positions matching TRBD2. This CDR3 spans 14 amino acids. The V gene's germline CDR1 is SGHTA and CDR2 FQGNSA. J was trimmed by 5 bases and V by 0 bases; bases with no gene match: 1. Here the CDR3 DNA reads TGTGCCAGCAGCTTAGCACTAGCGAACAATGAGCAGTTCTTC. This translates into CASSLALANNEQFF.

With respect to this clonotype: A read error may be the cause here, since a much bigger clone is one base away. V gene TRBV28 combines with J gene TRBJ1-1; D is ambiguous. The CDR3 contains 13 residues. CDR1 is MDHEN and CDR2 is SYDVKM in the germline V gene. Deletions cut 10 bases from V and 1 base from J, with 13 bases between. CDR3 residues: CATTTRRNTEAFF. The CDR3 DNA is TGTGCCACCACGACGAGGAGGAACACTGAAGCTTTCTTT.

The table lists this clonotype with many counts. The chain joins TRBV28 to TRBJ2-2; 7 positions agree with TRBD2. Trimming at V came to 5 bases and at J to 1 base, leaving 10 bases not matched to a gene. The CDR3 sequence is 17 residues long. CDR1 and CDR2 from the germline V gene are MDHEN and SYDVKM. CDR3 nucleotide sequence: TGTGCCAGCAGTCAACCGGGACTAAACATGAACACCGGGGAGCTGTTTTTT. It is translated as CASSQPGLNMNTGELFF.